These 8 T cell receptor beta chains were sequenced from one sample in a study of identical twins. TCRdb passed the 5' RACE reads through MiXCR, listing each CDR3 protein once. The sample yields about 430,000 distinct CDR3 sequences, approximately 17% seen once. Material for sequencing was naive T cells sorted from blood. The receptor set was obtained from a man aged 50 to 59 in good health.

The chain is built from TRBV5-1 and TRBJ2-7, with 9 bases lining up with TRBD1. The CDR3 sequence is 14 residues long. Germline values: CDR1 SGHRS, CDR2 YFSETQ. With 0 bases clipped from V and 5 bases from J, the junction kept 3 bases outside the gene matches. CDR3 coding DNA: TGCGCCAGCAGCTTGGCGGGACAGGGCCACGAGCAGTACTTC. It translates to CASSLAGQGHEQYF.

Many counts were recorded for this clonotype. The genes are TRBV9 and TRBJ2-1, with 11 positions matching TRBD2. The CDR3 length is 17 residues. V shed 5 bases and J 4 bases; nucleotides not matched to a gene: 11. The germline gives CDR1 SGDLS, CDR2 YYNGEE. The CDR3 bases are TGTGCCAGCAGAGACTCCCTGACTAGCGGGACATACAATGAGCAGTTCTTC. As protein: CASRDSLTSGTYNEQFF.

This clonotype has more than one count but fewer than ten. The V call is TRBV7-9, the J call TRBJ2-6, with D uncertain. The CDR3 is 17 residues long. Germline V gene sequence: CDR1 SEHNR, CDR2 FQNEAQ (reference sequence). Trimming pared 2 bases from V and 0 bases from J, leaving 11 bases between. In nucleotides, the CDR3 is TGTGCCAGCAGCTTACTCCGCCAGAGCTCTGGGGCCAACGTCCTGACTTTC. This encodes CASSLLRQSSGANVLTF.

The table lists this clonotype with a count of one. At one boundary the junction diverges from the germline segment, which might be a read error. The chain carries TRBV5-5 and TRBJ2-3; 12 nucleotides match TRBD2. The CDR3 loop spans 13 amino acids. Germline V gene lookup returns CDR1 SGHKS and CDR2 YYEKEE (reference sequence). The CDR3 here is CASSPTSGRSRDF. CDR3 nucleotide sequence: TGTGCCAGCAGCCCAACTAGCGGGAGGTCAAGGGATTTT.

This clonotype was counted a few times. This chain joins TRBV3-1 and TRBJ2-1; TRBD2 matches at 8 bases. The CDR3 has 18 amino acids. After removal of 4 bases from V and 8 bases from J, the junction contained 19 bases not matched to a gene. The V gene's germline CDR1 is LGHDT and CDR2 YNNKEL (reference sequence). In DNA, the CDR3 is TGTGCCAGCAGCCCAGTGGGAGGTAGCGGGACTTACGGTTATGAGCAGTTCTTC. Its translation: CASSPVGGSGTYGYEQFF.

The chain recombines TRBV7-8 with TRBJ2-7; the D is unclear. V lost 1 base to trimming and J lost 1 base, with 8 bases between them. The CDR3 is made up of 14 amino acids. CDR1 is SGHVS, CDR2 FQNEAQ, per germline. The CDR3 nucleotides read TGTGCCAGCAGCTTAGACGGGTTATCCTACGAGCAGTACTTC. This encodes CASSLDGLSYEQYF.

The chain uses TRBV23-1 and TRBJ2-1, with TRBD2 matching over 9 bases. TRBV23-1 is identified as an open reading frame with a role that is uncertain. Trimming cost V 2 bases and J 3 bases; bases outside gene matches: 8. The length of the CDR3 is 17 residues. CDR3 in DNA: TGCGCCAGCAGTCAAGTCGGGGTAGCGGGAGACTACAATGAGCAGTTCTTC. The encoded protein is CASSQVGVAGDYNEQFF.

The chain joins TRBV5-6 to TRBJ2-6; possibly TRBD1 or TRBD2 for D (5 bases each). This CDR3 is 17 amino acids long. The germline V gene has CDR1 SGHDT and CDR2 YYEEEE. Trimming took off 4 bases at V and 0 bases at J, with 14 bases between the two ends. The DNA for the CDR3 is TGTGCCAGCAGCGAGGGACGGAGAGCCTCTGGGGCCAACGTCCTGACTTTC. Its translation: CASSEGRRASGANVLTF.